This T cell receptor beta chain came from a study of post-analysis software for immune sequencing data. General study findings and limits: Roughly 5 TRBV segments occurring more often in patients than controls included TRBV5-6, TRBV5-1 and TRBV20-1.

This clonotype has a handful of counts. The antigen is unknown. Germline V CDR1 and CDR2: SQVTM, ANQGSEA. V lost 4 bases, J lost 7 bases, and 9 bases stayed unmatched. The CDR3 totals 14 residues. Prepared TCR beta cDNA libraries contained unique molecular identifiers. TCRdb analysed the PCR reads with MiXCR anew, one entry per CDR3 protein. Counted here are hundreds of thousands of distinct CDR3 sequences, 25% to 30% occurring once; the ten biggest clones make up approximately 0.6%. This TCR derives from a girl aged 5-17 years with multiple sclerosis. This chain joins TRBV29-1 and TRBJ2-1; TRBD1 matches at 8 bases. Sequencing was performed on blood. CDR3 loop: CSVGMDRARNEQFF. CDR3 nucleotide sequence: TGCAGCGTTGGTATGGACAGGGCCAGGAATGAGCAGTTCTTC.